This T cell receptor (beta chain) is drawn from a study of blood T cell repertoires in COVID-19. Study details: Acute and convalescent COVID-19 specimens originated in the United States, Italy and Spain. From T cells, B-cell-depleted T cells, or PBMCs came the material, which was cDNA or gDNA.

Original processing methods: Amplified reference gene primers provided the basis for estimating nucleated cell counts. This table comes from immunoSEQ multiplex PCR, and its TCRdb copy is limited to in-frame clones, with some not included. V, J and clone size reflect that table, while D and trimming were determined from the DNA. This sample has about 160,000 clones; about 80% occur once, and the top ten carry roughly 7.5%. This CDR3 is built from 14 residues. Germline loops: CDR1 SGHVS, CDR2 FQNEAQ. With 5 bases removed from V and 3 bases from J, the gap between germline ends came to 11 bases. The sequencing sample was made of peripheral blood. The clonotype was recovered from a man aged 55 to 70 with acute or convalescent COVID-19. V gene TRBV7-8 combines with J gene TRBJ1-5; D is unresolved. The CDR3 loop is CASSDYRDNQPQHF. The CDR3 bases are TGTGCCAGCAGCGATTACCGGGACAATCAGCCCCAGCATTTT.